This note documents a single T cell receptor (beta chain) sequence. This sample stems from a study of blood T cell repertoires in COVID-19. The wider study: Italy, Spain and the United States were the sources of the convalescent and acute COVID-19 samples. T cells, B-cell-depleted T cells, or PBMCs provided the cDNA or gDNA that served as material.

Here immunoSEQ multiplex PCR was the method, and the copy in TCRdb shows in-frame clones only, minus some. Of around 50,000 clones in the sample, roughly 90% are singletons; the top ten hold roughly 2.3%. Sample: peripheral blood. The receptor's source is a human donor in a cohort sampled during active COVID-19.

For the CDR3, the DNA is TGTGCCAGCAGCACTAGGTGGGACAGACAAGAGACCCAGTACTTC. It yields the protein CASSTRWDRQETQYF. The chain combines TRBV11-2 with TRBJ2-5; 7 nucleotides match TRBD1. The germline gives CDR1 SGHAT, CDR2 FQNNGV. The CDR3 runs 15 residues. The V and J ends lost 5 bases and 2 bases, in that order; junction bases with no gene match: 8.